The T cell receptor (beta chain) described here comes from a study of control samples from healthy donors and cancer patients. Repertoires were generated with immunoSEQ multiplex PCR, while TCRdb's copy carries only in-frame clones and drops some. The table shows roughly 180,000 clones, with about 93% occurring only once. This CDR3 spans 13 amino acids. Germline lookup yields CDR1 KGHSH and CDR2 LQKENI. J gave up 2 bases and V 3 bases, and 0 bases lay outside the gene matches. This clone was seen a handful of times. This sample also contains other DNA sequences that code for the same CDR3. Sequenced: blood. The chain links TRBV18 to TRBJ1-2, with TRBD1 identical over 7 bases. This TCR derives from a woman aged 60-75 years in good health. CDR3 nucleotide sequence: TGTGCCAGCTCACCGGGACAGAACTATGGCTACACCTTC. This codes for CASSPGQNYGYTF.